One and the same sample provided the 9 T cell receptor beta chains below, sequenced in a study of OX40 agonist ivuxolimab in advanced cancers. Receptor amplification or capture employed the immunoSEQ multiplex PCR assay. TCRdb provides this immuneACCESS table in a form limited to in-frame rearrangements. Some clones are lacking; in checked studies, under half of them reflect an unresolved V gene, and why the rest are absent is not known. The sample records 55,000 to 85,000 clones, around nine tenths of which are singletons. Approximately 1.3% of the sample goes to the ten largest clones. Sequencing was performed on CD4+ or CD8+ T cells sorted from blood, taken in a trial of the OX40 agonist ivuxolimab. Source of these receptors: an adult with an advanced solid tumor such as melanoma, head and neck, liver or kidney cancer.

The table lists this clone with many counts. The chain recombines TRBV29-1 with TRBJ1-2; 11 nucleotides line up with TRBD1. Trimming took 6 bases from V and 7 from J; bases not matched to a gene: 1. Germline CDR1 reads SQVTM; CDR2 reads ANQGSEA. The CDR3 has 11 residues. The CDR3 region is CSVGTGGGYTF. The CDR3, as DNA: TGCAGCGTGGGGACAGGGGGTGGCTACACCTTC.

This clone was seen only once. The chain carries TRBV5-6 and TRBJ1-3; 7 bases are a match to TRBD1. CDR3 length: 16 amino acids. J was trimmed by 4 bases and V by 0 bases; bases with no gene match: 7. Germline V gene lookup returns CDR1 SGHDT and CDR2 YYEEEE. Here the CDR3 reads CASSLDFRGQGNTIYF. The DNA for the CDR3 is TGTGCCAGCAGCTTGGACTTTAGGGGACAGGGAAACACCATATATTTT. The full variable domain, completed using reference TRBV5-6 and TRBJ1-3, is DAGVTQSPTHLIKTRGQQVTLRCSPKSGHDTVSWYQQALGQGPQFIFQYYEEEERQRGNFPDRFSGHQFPNYSSELNVNALLLGDSALYLCASSLDFRGQGNTIYFGEGSWLTVV.

The J gene is TRBJ1-5, the V gene TRBV7-9; 10 bases match TRBD1. V trimming: 5 bases; J trimming: 1 base; junction bases outside the gene matches: 2. Germline CDR1 is SEHNR and CDR2 is FQNEAQ (reference sequence). The CDR3 sequence is 15 residues long. CDR3 coding DNA: TGTGCCAGCAGCGGACAGGGGGTAAGCAATCAGCCCCAGCATTTT. It translates to CASSGQGVSNQPQHF.

The rearrangement joins TRBV29-1 to TRBJ2-5; TRBD1 matches at 9 bases. Unmatched junction bases numbered 8, after V lost 4 bases and J lost 5 bases. The CDR3 is made up of 14 amino acids. From germline, CDR1 is SQVTM and CDR2 ANQGSEA. This CDR3 is CSVAPTGGSETQYF. As DNA, the CDR3 is TGCAGCGTTGCCCCGACAGGGGGAAGTGAGACCCAGTACTTC.

The CDR3 DNA is TGTGCCAGCAAAAGCGGGGGAAATGAGCAGTTCTTC. Encoded protein: CASKSGGNEQFF. V is TRBV2 and J is TRBJ2-1, with 8 bases fitting TRBD2. This CDR3 spans 12 amino acids. Unmatched junction bases numbered 3, after V lost 7 bases and J lost 7 bases. Germline V gene lookup returns CDR1 SNHLY and CDR2 FYNNEI. Full variable domain (missing parts from reference TRBV2 and TRBJ2-1): EPEVTQTPSHQVTQMGQEVILRCVPISNHLYFYWYRQILGQKVEFLVSFYNNEISEKSEIFDDQFSVERPDGSNFTLKIRSTKLEDSAMYFCASKSGGNEQFFGPGTRLTVL.

The CDR3 DNA is TGTGCCAGCTCACAGGGGGACAGGCCCGTTGGGAACACTGAAGCTTTCTTT. Encoded protein: CASSQGDRPVGNTEAFF. The V and J genes are TRBV18 and TRBJ1-1; 8 nucleotides line up with TRBD1. CDR1 KGHSH and CDR2 LQKENI come from the germline V gene. With V trimmed by 4 bases and J by 1 base, 11 bases remained unmatched. This CDR3 has 17 amino acids.

CDR3: CASSFDRGTQYF. In nucleotides, the CDR3 is TGTGCCAGCAGCTTCGACAGGGGTACGCAGTATTTT. V is TRBV7-2 and J is TRBJ2-3; 8 nucleotides line up with TRBD1. CDR3 length: 12 amino acids. The junction had 1 base not matched to a gene; V was cut back by 3 bases and J by 8 bases. The germline gives CDR1 SGHTA, CDR2 FQGNSA.

CDR3: CASQEGRRGPTDTQYF. The CDR3 DNA is TGCGCATCTCAGGAAGGGAGACGGGGACCTACAGATACGCAGTATTTT. The V call is TRBV5-1, the J call TRBJ2-3; D could derive from TRBD1 or TRBD2 (5 bases each). The CDR3 covers 16 residues. Germline lookup yields CDR1 SGHRS and CDR2 YFSETQ.

This chain uses TRBV7-9 with TRBJ2-7, with TRBD2 matching 12 bases. This CDR3 is built from 16 residues. The germline CDR1 and CDR2 sequences are SEHNR and FQNEAQ (reference sequence). The V segment lost 1 base and the J segment 2 bases; nucleotides outside the gene matches: 3. The CDR3 DNA is TGTGCCAGCAGCTTAGTAAGACTAGCGGGAGCCTACGAGCAGTACTTC. Translating gives CASSLVRLAGAYEQYF.